Listed here is a single T cell receptor (beta chain). This specimen belongs to a study of blood T cell repertoires in COVID-19. The wider study: COVID-19 samples, acute and convalescent, were from the United States, Italy and Spain. T cells, B-cell-depleted T cells, or PBMCs supplied cDNA or gDNA.

This CDR3 has 19 residues. The V gene's germline CDR1 is SGHDN and CDR2 FVKESK. V gave up 3 bases and J gave up 4 bases; unmatched junction bases: 18. Method: immunoSEQ multiplex PCR; TCRdb's copy keeps in-frame clones and lacks some. The table lists 70,000 to 90,000 clones, more than 75% of them singletons. The sequencing sample was made of peripheral blood. J is TRBJ2-1 and V is TRBV14, with 7 bases fitting TRBD2. This receptor was taken from a human donor in a cohort sampled during active COVID-19. CDR3 amino acids: CASSHPPRAGLPLYNEQFF. The CDR3 DNA is TGTGCCAGCAGCCACCCCCCCCGCGCGGGACTACCTTTATACAATGAGCAGTTCTTC.